A selection of T cell receptor beta chains follows, all from one sample in a study of cytomegalovirus exposure and HLA in healthy donors. The method was immunoSEQ multiplex PCR; TCRdb's version includes in-frame clones alone and lacks a portion of them. In the table there are roughly 100,000 clones, 76% of which are singletons. Sequenced input: PBMCs. These receptors were collected from a man aged 35 to 55 in good health and CMV-seronegative. Each CDR3 is given with its conserved first and last residue. A D gene is named only where the DNA matches it firmly. Expanded clones get a size class; other rows say once, few or many, or leave the size out.

>14|.|TRBV12-5|.|TRBJ2-1
TGTGCTAGTGGTCCCGGGATTTTCTTAAATGAGCAGTTCTTC
CASGPGIFLNEQFF
>14|.|TRBV19|.|TRBJ1-4
TGTGCCAGTAGGGACGGAGGAACCTCAGAAAAACTGTTTTTT
CASRDGGTSEKLFF
>16|.|TRBV5-4|few|TRBJ1-1
TGTGCCAGCAGCTTTGGCGGCCCGACAGGGAACACTGAAGCTTTCTTT
CASSFGGPTGNTEAFF
>18|.|TRBV7-3|.|TRBJ1-2
TGTGCCAGCAGCTTAGACAGATTCGACCCGTTCCCTAACTATGGCTACACCTTC
CASSLDRFDPFPNYGYTF
>13|.|TRBV14|.|TRBJ2-7
TGTGCCAGCAGCCGCACAGGGATCGGGGAGCAGTACTTC
CASSRTGIGEQYF
>16|.|TRBV28|few|TRBJ2-1
TGTGCCAGCAGTTTATCTGGGGGGGGCAAGGACAATGAGCAGTTCTTC
CASSLSGGGKDNEQFF
>14|.|TRBV30|.|TRBJ1-5
TGTGCCTGGAGTTGGGGAGCGGGGGGTCAGCCCCAGCATTTT
CAWSWGAGGQPQHF
>13|.|TRBV7-9|.|TRBJ1-2
TGTGCCAGCAGCTTAGAACCTAGACGGGGCTACACCTTC
CASSLEPRRGYTF
>14|TRBD1|TRBV2|.|TRBJ1-5
TGTGCCAGCAGGGACAGGGCTAGCAATCAGCCCCAGCATTTT
CASRDRASNQPQHF
>13|.|TRBV7-9|.|TRBJ2-7
TGTTCCAGCAGCCGGGACATACTCTACGAGCAGTACTTC
CSSSRDILYEQYF
>12|.|TRBV5-6|few|TRBJ1-2
TGTGCCAGCAGCTTGAATCCTCCCGGCTACACCTTC
CASSLNPPGYTF
>15|.|TRBV18|.|TRBJ2-2
TGTGCCAGCTCGAGTTCGGGACAGAACACCGGGGAGCTGTTTTTT
CASSSSGQNTGELFF
>18|TRBD2|TRBV11-2|few|TRBJ2-5
TGTGCCAGCAGCTTAGGTACTAGCGGGGGGGCCTTCCAAGAGACCCAGTACTTC
CASSLGTSGGAFQETQYF
>16|TRBD1|TRBV7-9|.|TRBJ1-4
TGTGCCAGCAGCTTAGCGATCGGACAGGATAATGAAAAACTGTTTTTT
CASSLAIGQDNEKLFF
>13|.|TRBV7-9|.|TRBJ1-2
TGTTCCAGCAGCTTTGAACGGGTTTTTGGCTACACCTTC
CSSSFERVFGYTF
>12|.|TRBV7-2|.|TRBJ1-2
TGTGCCAGCAGCCCTGGCGCGGGAGGCTACACCTTC
CASSPGAGGYTF
>15|.|TRBV10-2|.|TRBJ2-5
TGCGCCAGCAGTGAGTTTCGGGGGTCTCAAGAGACCCAGTACTTC
CASSEFRGSQETQYF
>14|TRBD1|TRBV7-9|.|TRBJ2-7
TGTTCCAGCAGACCGGTCTCAGGGGGCAGCGAGCAGTACTTC
CSSRPVSGGSEQYF
>14|.|TRBV18|.|TRBJ1-1
TGTGCCAGCTCACCCTCGACAGGGAACACTGAAGCTTTCTTT
CASSPSTGNTEAFF
>15|TRBD1|TRBV19|.|TRBJ1-1
TGTGCCAGCTGGAACAGGGGGTCCATGAACACTGAAGCTTTCTTT
CASWNRGSMNTEAFF
>16|TRBD1|TRBV6-5|.|TRBJ1-2
TGTGCCAGCAGTTGGCCGGGACAGAGTACCCCATTTGGCTACACCTTC
CASSWPGQSTPFGYTF
>14|.|TRBV7-5|.|TRBJ1-1
TGTGTCAGAAGCTTAGGTCCAATGAACACTGAAGCTTTCTTT
CVRSLGPMNTEAFF
>12|.|TRBV29-1|.|TRBJ1-2
TGCAGCGTTGAAGGACTCGCCTATGGCTACACCTTC
CSVEGLAYGYTF
>13|TRBD1|TRBV7-2|once|TRBJ1-2
TGTGCCAGCAGCCAGGGACAGGGATATGGCTACACCTTC
CASSQGQGYGYTF
>13|TRBD1|TRBV7-9|few|TRBJ1-5
TGTTCCAGCAGCCTGACAGGGTCTCAGCCCCAGCATTTT
CSSSLTGSQPQHF
>14|.|TRBV2|.|TRBJ1-4
TGTGCCAGCAGGATCAGGGAGGCTAATGAAAAACTGTTTTTT
CASRIREANEKLFF
>14|TRBD1|TRBV6-5|.|TRBJ1-2
TGTGCCAGCAGTTACACGGGACAGGGAGGCGACTACACCTTC
CASSYTGQGGDYTF
>16|.|TRBV2|.|TRBJ1-5
TGTGCCAGCAGTGAAGTACAGGGCCATAGCAATCAGCCCCAGCATTTT
CASSEVQGHSNQPQHF
>14|.|TRBV14|.|TRBJ1-1
TGTGCCAGCAGCCAAGTGACTTACGGCGTTTTGACTTTCTTT
CASSQVTYGVLTFF
>16|.|TRBV18|.|TRBJ1-4
TGTGCCAGCTCACCATGGACAGCGGTAGATAATGAAAAACTGTTTTTT
CASSPWTAVDNEKLFF
>15|.|TRBV4-1|.|TRBJ1-3
TGCGCCAGCAGCCAAGTTCCCGGACAGGGAAACACCATATATTTT
CASSQVPGQGNTIYF
>15|TRBD1|TRBV5-1|.|TRBJ1-1
TGCGCCAGTAATGACAGGGGAGCAGGGTTCGCTGAAGCTTTCTTT
CASNDRGAGFAEAFF
>15|.|TRBV5-1|once|TRBJ1-5
TGCGCCAGCAGCTTTTCAGGGGACCTCAATCAGCCCCAGCATTTT
CASSFSGDLNQPQHF
>15|.|TRBV5-6|.|TRBJ2-5
TGTGCCAGCAGCTTGGGGGGCTCGGCCAAAGAGACCCAGTACTTC
CASSLGGSAKETQYF
>14|.|TRBV7-6|.|TRBJ1-3
TGTGCCAGCAGCTTAGCCAGGGCTGGAAACACCATATATTTT
CASSLARAGNTIYF
>12|TRBD1|TRBV30|.|TRBJ1-2
TGTGCCTGGAGAAGGGGGCCGTCTGGCTACACCTTC
CAWRRGPSGYTF
>12|.|TRBV11-2|.|TRBJ1-2
TGTGCCAGCAGCCAAGCCGCCTATGGCTACACCTTC
CASSQAAYGYTF
>13|.|TRBV5-1|.|TRBJ1-1
TGCGCCAGCAGCCGGGAGGTGAACACTGAAGCTTTCTTT
CASSREVNTEAFF
>16|TRBD1|TRBV28|.|TRBJ1-2
TGTGCCAGCAGTTCTAGGGGACAGGGGACGCTCTATGGCTACACCTTC
CASSSRGQGTLYGYTF
>15|TRBD1|TRBV25-1|.|TRBJ2-5
TGTGCCAGCAGTGCCCGGACAGGGGGCGGGGAGACCCAGTACTTC
CASSARTGGGETQYF
>16|.|TRBV5-1|.|TRBJ2-3
TGCGCCAGCAGCCCGTCGACATTTACTAGCACAGATACGCAGTATTTT
CASSPSTFTSTDTQYF
>14|.|TRBV6-1|.|TRBJ1-5
TGTGCCTGCAACGGGGGGGCCACGTATCAGCCCCAGCATTTT
CACNGGATYQPQHF